This TCR beta chain was identified during a study of blood T cell repertoires in COVID-19. Study information: There were acute and convalescent COVID-19 samples, and they came from the United States, Italy and Spain. T cells, B-cell-depleted T cells, or PBMCs provided the cDNA or gDNA that served as material.

In the original processing: Estimation of nucleated cell counts relied on the amplification of reference gene primers. The data were produced by immunoSEQ multiplex PCR, yet TCRdb's version contains in-frame clones alone and is incomplete. D and trimming come from the DNA, and the V and J calls and clone size come from that table. Of 55,000 to 70,000 clones listed, 81% were seen once; the top ten hold 15% to 19%. The CDR3 has 13 residues. From germline, CDR1 is LNHDA and CDR2 SQIVND (reference sequence). V shed 6 bases and J shed 6 bases, with 12 bases lying between them. Material for sequencing was peripheral blood. The rearrangement links TRBV19 to TRBJ2-4, with D perhaps matching TRBD1 (7 bases). The origin of this receptor is a man of 80 years or more with acute or convalescent COVID-19. CDR3 protein: CASRGRTGNIQYF. In nucleotides, the CDR3 is TGTGCCAGTAGGGGGAGGACAGGAAACATTCAGTACTTC.